This T cell receptor (beta chain) was documented in a study of a mutant IDH1 vaccine in newly diagnosed glioma. Looking at the study overall: Therapy received beforehand was radiotherapy, temozolomide, or both, with most patients given both. General observations from the study: Vaccination elicited immune responses in around 92% of patients.

As for this clone: The antigen is undetermined.

The CDR3 consists of 15 residues. Trimming stripped 4 bases from V and 0 bases from J, with 10 bases between. Germline assignment: CDR1 MGHRA and CDR2 YSYEKL. Noted time point: baseline, week 1 (first vaccination visit). Treatment here: pre-vaccination baseline after standard-of-care therapy. Sequencing was performed with immunoSEQ multiplex PCR; in TCRdb, only in-frame clones are kept and a portion is missing. The repertoire includes fewer than 40,000 clones, around 80% of them detected once, and roughly 19% sits in the top ten. The TCR comes from a man aged 25 to 40 with glioma. This specimen was PBMCs, taken from a glioma patient treated with radiotherapy, temozolomide or both. The chain is built from TRBV4-1 and TRBJ2-1; a weak D match, TRBD1 (5 bases). The CDR3 DNA is TGCGCCAGCAGCCCGACAGACACCTCCTACAATGAGCAGTTCTTC. It is translated as CASSPTDTSYNEQFF.